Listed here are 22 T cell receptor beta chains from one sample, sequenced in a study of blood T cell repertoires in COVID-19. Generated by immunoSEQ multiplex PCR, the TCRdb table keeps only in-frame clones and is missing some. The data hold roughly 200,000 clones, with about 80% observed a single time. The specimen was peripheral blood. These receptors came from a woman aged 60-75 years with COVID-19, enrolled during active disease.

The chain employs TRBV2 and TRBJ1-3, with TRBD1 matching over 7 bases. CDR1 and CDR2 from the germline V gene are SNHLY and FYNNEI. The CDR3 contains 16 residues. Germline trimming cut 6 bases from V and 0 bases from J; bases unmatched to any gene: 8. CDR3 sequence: CASRQDRSFSGNTIYF. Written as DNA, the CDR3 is TGTGCCAGCAGACAGGACAGGTCCTTCTCTGGAAACACCATATATTTT. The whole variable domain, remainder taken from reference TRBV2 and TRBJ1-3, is EPEVTQTPSHQVTQMGQEVILRCVPISNHLYFYWYRQILGQKVEFLVSFYNNEISEKSEIFDDQFSVERPDGSNFTLKIRSTKLEDSAMYFCASRQDRSFSGNTIYFGEGSWLTVV.

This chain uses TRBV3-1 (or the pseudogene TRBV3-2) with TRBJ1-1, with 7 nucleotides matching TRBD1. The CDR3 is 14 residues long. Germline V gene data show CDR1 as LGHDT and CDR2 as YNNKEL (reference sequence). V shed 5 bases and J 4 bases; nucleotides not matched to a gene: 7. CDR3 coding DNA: TGTGCCAGCAGCTACCGACAGGGCACCACTGAAGCTTTCTTT. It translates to CASSYRQGTTEAFF.

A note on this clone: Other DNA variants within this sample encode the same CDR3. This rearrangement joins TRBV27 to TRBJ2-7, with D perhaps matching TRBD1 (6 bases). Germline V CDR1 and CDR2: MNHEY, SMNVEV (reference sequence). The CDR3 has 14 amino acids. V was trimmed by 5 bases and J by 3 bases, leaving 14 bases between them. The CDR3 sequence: CASSKQGYSYEQYF. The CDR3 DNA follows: TGTGCCAGCAGTAAACAGGGTTACAGCTACGAGCAGTACTTC.

CDR3 amino acids: CASTGRGNEKLFF. CDR3 in DNA: TGTGCCAGCACCGGGCGGGGGAATGAAAAACTGTTTTTT. The rearrangement links TRBV2 to TRBJ1-4, with D possibly TRBD1 on 5 matching bases. Germline CDR1 is SNHLY and CDR2 is FYNNEI. The CDR3 extends over 13 amino acids. Trimming took off 7 bases at V and 5 bases at J, with 11 bases between the two ends.

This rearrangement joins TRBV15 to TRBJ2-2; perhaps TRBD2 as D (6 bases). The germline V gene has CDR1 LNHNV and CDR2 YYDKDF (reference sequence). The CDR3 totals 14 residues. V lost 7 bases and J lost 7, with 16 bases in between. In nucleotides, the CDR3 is TGTGCCACCACCCATGGGAGGTTTGGCGGGGAGCTGTTTTTT. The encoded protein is CATTHGRFGGELFF.

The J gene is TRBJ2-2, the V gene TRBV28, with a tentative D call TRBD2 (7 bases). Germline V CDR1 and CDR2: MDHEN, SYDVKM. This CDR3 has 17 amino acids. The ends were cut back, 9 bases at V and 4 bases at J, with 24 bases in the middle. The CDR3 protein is CASLPRGAPRSTGELFF. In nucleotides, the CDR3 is TGTGCCAGTTTACCACGGGGGGCGCCGCGAAGCACCGGGGAGCTGTTTTTT.

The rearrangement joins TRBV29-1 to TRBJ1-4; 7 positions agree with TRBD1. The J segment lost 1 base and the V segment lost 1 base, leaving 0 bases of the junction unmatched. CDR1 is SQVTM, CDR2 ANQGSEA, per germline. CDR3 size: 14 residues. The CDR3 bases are TGCAGCGTTGAAGGACAGGGAACTAATGAAAAACTGTTTTTT. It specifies CSVEGQGTNEKLFF.

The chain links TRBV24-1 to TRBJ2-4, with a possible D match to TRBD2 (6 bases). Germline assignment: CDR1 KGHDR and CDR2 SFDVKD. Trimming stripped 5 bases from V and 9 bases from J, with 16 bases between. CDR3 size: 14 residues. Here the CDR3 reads CATSGGGALGIQYF. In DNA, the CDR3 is TGTGCCACCAGTGGAGGCGGGGCCCTCGGCATTCAGTACTTC.

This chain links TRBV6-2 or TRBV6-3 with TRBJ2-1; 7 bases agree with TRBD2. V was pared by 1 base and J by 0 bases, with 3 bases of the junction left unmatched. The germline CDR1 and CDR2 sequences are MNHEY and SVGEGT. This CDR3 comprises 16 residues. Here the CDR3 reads CASSYFGLVSYNEQFF. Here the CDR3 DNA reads TGTGCCAGCAGTTACTTCGGACTAGTCTCCTACAATGAGCAGTTCTTC.

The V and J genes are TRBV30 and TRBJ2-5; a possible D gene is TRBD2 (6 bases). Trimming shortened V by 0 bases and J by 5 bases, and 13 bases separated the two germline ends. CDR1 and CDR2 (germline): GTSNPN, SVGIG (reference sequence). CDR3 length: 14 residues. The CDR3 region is CAWSVRAGRETQYF. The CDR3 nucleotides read TGTGCCTGGAGTGTACGGGCAGGGAGGGAGACCCAGTACTTC.

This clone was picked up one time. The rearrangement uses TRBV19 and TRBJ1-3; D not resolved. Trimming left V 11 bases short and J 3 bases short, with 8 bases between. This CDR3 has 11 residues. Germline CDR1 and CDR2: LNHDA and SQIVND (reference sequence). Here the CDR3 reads CACGSGNTIYF. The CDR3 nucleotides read TGTGCCTGTGGCAGTGGAAACACCATATATTTT.

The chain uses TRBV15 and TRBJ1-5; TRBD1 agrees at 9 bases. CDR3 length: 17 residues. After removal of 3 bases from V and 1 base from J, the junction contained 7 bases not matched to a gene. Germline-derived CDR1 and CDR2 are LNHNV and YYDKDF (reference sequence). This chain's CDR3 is CATSSVQGARSNQPQHF. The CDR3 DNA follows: TGTGCCACCAGCAGTGTACAGGGGGCAAGGAGCAATCAGCCCCAGCATTTT.

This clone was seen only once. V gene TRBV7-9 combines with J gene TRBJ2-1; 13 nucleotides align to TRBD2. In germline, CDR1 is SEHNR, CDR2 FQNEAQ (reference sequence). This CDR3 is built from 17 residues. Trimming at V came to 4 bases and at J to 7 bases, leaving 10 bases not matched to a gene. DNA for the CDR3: TGTGCCAGCAGCTCAAGGGGAGGGACTAGCGGGATAAATGAGCAGTTCTTC. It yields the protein CASSSRGGTSGINEQFF.

The CDR3 region is CASSLGVGRGSTDTQYF. The CDR3 bases are TGTGCCAGCAGCTTAGGGGTCGGCAGGGGCTCCACAGATACGCAGTATTTT. The chain has TRBV11-2 and TRBJ2-3; TRBD1 might be the D (6 bases). CDR1 SGHAT and CDR2 FQNNGV come from the germline V gene. With 1 base removed from V and 2 bases from J, the gap between germline ends came to 16 bases. This CDR3 has 17 amino acids.

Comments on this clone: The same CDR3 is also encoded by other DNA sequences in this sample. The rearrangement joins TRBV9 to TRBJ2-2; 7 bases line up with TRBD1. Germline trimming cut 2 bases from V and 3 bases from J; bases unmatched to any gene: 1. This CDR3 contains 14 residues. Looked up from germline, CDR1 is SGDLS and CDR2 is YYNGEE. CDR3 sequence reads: CASSVTGDTGELFF. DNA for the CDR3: TGTGCCAGCAGCGTCACAGGGGACACCGGGGAGCTGTTTTTT.

The CDR3 loop reads CATSRGLAGDPGELFF. CDR3 sequence (DNA): TGTGCCACCAGCAGAGGATTAGCGGGGGACCCCGGGGAGCTGTTTTTT. The genes are TRBV15 and TRBJ2-2; 9 bases line up with TRBD2. In germline, CDR1 is LNHNV, CDR2 YYDKDF (reference sequence). The CDR3 has 16 residues. V was pared by 1 base and J by 6 bases, with 6 bases of the junction left unmatched. The full variable domain, rest sourced from reference TRBV15 and TRBJ2-2, is DAMVIQNPRYQVTQFGKPVTLSCSQTLNHNVMYWYQQKSSQAPKLLFHYYDKDFNNEADTPDNFQSRRPNTSFCFLDIRSPGLGDTAMYLCATSRGLAGDPGELFFGEGSRLTVL.

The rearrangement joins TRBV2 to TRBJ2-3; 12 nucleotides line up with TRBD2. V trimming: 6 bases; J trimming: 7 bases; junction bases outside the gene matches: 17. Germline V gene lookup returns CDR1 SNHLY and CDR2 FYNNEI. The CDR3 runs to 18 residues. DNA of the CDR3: TGTGCCAGCAGCCCACTAGCGGGGGGTCTCCAATCGACGAATACGCAGTATTTT. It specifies CASSPLAGGLQSTNTQYF. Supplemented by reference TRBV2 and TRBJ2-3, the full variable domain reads EPEVTQTPSHQVTQMGQEVILRCVPISNHLYFYWYRQILGQKVEFLVSFYNNEISEKSEIFDDQFSVERPDGSNFTLKIRSTKLEDSAMYFCASSPLAGGLQSTNTQYFGPGTRLTVL.

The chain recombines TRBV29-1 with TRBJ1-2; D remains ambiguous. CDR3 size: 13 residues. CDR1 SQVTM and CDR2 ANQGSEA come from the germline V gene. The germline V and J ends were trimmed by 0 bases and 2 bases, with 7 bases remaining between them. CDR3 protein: CSVEDRRNYGYTF. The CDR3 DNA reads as TGCAGCGTTGAAGATCGGAGAAACTATGGCTACACCTTC.

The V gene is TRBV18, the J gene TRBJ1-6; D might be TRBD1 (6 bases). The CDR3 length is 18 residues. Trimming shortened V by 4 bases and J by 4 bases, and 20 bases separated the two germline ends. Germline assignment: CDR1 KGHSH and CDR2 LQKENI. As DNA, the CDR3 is TGTGCCAGCTCACGCAGGACAGCACTTTCTACTTATAATTCACCCCTCCACTTT. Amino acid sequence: CASSRRTALSTYNSPLHF.

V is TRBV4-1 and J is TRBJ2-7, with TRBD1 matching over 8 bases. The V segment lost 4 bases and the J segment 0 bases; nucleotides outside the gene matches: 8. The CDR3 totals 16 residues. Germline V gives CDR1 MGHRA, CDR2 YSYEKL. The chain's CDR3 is CASSLRQGLSSYEQYF. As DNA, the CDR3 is TGCGCCAGCAGCCTTAGACAGGGGCTTAGCTCCTACGAGCAGTACTTC.

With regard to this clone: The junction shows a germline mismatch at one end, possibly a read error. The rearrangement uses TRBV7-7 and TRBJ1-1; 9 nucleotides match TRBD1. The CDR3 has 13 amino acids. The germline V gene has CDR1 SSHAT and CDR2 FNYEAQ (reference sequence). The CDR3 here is CASSPGQGSEAFF. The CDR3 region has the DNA TGTGCTAGCAGCCCGGGACAGGGCTCTGAAGCTTTCTTT.

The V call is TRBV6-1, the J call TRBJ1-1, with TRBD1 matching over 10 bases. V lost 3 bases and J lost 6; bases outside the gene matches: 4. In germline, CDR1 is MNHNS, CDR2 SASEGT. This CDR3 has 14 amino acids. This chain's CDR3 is CASSETGGKPEAFF. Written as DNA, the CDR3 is TGTGCCAGCAGTGAGACAGGGGGCAAACCTGAAGCTTTCTTT.